The entry below gives a single TCR beta chain sequence along with its context. What it binds is not known. Clones were read by immunoSEQ multiplex PCR, and TCRdb kept only the in-frame ones, dropping some. The repertoire holds 110,000 to 150,000 clones, with 91% as singletons. This sample is drawn from a study of cytomegalovirus exposure and HLA in healthy donors. Study conclusions and caveats: According to the study, 160 or so TCR beta chains were cytomegalovirus-associated.

The length of the CDR3 is 13 residues. From germline, CDR1 is SGHVS and CDR2 FQNEAQ. The V and J ends lost 2 bases and 4 bases respectively, with 5 bases between them. Material for sequencing was PBMCs. The chain uses TRBV7-8 and TRBJ2-2; D uncertain. The TCR originated in a man younger than 35 in good health and CMV-seronegative. The CDR3 reads CASSLSGTGELFF. The CDR3 region has the DNA TGTGCCAGCAGCTTATCGGGCACCGGGGAGCTGTTTTTT. Together with reference TRBV7-8 and TRBJ2-2, the CDR3 gives the full variable domain: GAGVSQSPRYKVAKRGQDVALRCDPISGHVSLFWYQQALGQGPEFLTYFQNEAQLDKSGLPSDRFFAERPEGSVSTLKIQRTQQEDSAVYLCASSLSGTGELFFGEGSRLTVL.